The present entry profiles one T cell receptor (beta chain) with its context. Treatment defined: oral pan-JAK inhibitor, 5-10 mg twice daily. Reverse transcription of extracted RNA yielded cDNA, which provided the sequencing template. Profiling relied on immunoSEQ multiplex PCR, and the TCRdb table lists in-frame clones only, not all of them. The data show 150,000 to 200,000 clones, approximately 67% seen once. The sample is drawn from a study of CD8+ T cells in alopecia areata. The trim removed 4 bases at V and 7 bases at J, leaving 9 bases unmatched. This CDR3 region has 14 residues. The V gene's germline CDR1 is SGHTA and CDR2 FQGNSA.

Here the sequenced sample was CD4+ T cells sorted from blood, taken around week 49, from a patient treated with tofacitinib. The chain has TRBV7-2 and TRBJ1-2, with 7 bases aligning to TRBD1. This TCR was sampled from a human donor with alopecia areata. CDR3 bases: TGTGCCAGCAGCTCGCGACAGGGTCAGAGTGGCTACACCTTC. This sequence encodes CASSSRQGQSGYTF.